This T cell receptor (beta chain) was captured by sequencing in a study of CD4+ T cells in melanoma. Findings and caveats of the study: Reportedly, melanoma neoantigen-specific CD4+ T cells showed varied differentiation states. CD8+ T cell, macrophage and B cell function reportedly correlated with neoantigen-specific CD4+ T cells.

This clone was counted between two and nine times. What it binds is unknown. At one end, the junction sequence differs from germline, possibly due to a read error. The table came from immunoSEQ multiplex PCR; TCRdb's copy has only in-frame clones and leaves some out. The sample carries 15,000 to 20,000 clones, approximately 84% recorded once. The TCR comes from a human donor with melanoma. The source material was cells from a culture (not recorded whether cultured in vitro).

This chain's CDR3 is CASSPQAHSYNEQFF. The CDR3 nucleotides read TGTGCTAGCAGCCCCCAAGCCCATTCCTACAATGAGCAGTTCTTC. The rearrangement joins TRBV7-7 to TRBJ2-1; unclear D gene. Germline-derived CDR1 and CDR2 are SSHAT and FNYEAQ (reference sequence). The CDR3 runs to 15 residues. Filled out from reference TRBV7-7 and TRBJ2-1, the complete variable domain reads GAGVSQSPRYKVTKRGQDVTLRCDPISSHATLYWYQQALGQGPEFLTYFNYEAQPDKSGLPSDRFSAERPEGSISTLTIQRTEQRDSAMYRCASSPQAHSYNEQFFGPGTRLTVL.